This T cell receptor (beta chain) was captured in a study of T cells in Graves' hyperthyroidism and ophthalmopathy. Trimming took 6 bases from V and 4 from J, leaving 21 bases between them. CDR3 length: 16 residues. RNA transcripts yielded amplified TCR beta CDR3 regions. When the TCR CDR3 underwent first-round RT-PCR, the HTBI primer set was used. TCRdb reanalysed the multiplex PCR reads using MiXCR and keeps one entry per CDR3 protein. The sample contains some 360,000 distinct CDR3 sequences, 14% of which appear only once. The sequencing input was blood. The chain couples TRBV12-3 or TRBV12-4 to TRBJ1-2; weak D call: TRBD1 (6 bases). The TCR sequence derives from an older woman with Graves' hyperthyroidism. The CDR3 region is CASSPTPLGGVYGYTF. CDR3 coding DNA: TGTGCCAGCAGCCCAACGCCCCTGGGGGGCGTCTATGGCTACACCTTC.